This T cell receptor beta chain came from a study of blood T cell repertoires in COVID-19. Overall study context: Samples taken during acute and convalescent COVID-19 were collected in the United States, Italy and Spain. The cDNA or gDNA used as material had been derived from T cells, B-cell-depleted T cells, or PBMCs.

Original processing methods: Using reference gene primer amplification, nucleated cell counts were estimated. Using immunoSEQ multiplex PCR, the repertoire was profiled, and TCRdb retains in-frame clones only, with some absent. That table furnishes V, J and clone size, whereas the DNA furnished D and trimming. Altogether about 480,000 clones are present, 89% being singletons, with the ten largest covering over 0.7%. V dropped 0 bases and J dropped 7; count of bases not matched to a gene: 6. The CDR3 extends over 15 amino acids. Germline V lookup: CDR1 MNHEY, CDR2 SVGAGI. Input material: peripheral blood. The sequence derives from a man younger than 35 with COVID-19, enrolled during active disease. This sequence joins TRBV6-5 and TRBJ2-5; 9 bases align to TRBD2. CDR3 amino acids: CASSYSRLAVSTQYF. CDR3 bases: TGTGCCAGCAGTTACTCCCGACTAGCGGTGTCGACCCAGTACTTC.